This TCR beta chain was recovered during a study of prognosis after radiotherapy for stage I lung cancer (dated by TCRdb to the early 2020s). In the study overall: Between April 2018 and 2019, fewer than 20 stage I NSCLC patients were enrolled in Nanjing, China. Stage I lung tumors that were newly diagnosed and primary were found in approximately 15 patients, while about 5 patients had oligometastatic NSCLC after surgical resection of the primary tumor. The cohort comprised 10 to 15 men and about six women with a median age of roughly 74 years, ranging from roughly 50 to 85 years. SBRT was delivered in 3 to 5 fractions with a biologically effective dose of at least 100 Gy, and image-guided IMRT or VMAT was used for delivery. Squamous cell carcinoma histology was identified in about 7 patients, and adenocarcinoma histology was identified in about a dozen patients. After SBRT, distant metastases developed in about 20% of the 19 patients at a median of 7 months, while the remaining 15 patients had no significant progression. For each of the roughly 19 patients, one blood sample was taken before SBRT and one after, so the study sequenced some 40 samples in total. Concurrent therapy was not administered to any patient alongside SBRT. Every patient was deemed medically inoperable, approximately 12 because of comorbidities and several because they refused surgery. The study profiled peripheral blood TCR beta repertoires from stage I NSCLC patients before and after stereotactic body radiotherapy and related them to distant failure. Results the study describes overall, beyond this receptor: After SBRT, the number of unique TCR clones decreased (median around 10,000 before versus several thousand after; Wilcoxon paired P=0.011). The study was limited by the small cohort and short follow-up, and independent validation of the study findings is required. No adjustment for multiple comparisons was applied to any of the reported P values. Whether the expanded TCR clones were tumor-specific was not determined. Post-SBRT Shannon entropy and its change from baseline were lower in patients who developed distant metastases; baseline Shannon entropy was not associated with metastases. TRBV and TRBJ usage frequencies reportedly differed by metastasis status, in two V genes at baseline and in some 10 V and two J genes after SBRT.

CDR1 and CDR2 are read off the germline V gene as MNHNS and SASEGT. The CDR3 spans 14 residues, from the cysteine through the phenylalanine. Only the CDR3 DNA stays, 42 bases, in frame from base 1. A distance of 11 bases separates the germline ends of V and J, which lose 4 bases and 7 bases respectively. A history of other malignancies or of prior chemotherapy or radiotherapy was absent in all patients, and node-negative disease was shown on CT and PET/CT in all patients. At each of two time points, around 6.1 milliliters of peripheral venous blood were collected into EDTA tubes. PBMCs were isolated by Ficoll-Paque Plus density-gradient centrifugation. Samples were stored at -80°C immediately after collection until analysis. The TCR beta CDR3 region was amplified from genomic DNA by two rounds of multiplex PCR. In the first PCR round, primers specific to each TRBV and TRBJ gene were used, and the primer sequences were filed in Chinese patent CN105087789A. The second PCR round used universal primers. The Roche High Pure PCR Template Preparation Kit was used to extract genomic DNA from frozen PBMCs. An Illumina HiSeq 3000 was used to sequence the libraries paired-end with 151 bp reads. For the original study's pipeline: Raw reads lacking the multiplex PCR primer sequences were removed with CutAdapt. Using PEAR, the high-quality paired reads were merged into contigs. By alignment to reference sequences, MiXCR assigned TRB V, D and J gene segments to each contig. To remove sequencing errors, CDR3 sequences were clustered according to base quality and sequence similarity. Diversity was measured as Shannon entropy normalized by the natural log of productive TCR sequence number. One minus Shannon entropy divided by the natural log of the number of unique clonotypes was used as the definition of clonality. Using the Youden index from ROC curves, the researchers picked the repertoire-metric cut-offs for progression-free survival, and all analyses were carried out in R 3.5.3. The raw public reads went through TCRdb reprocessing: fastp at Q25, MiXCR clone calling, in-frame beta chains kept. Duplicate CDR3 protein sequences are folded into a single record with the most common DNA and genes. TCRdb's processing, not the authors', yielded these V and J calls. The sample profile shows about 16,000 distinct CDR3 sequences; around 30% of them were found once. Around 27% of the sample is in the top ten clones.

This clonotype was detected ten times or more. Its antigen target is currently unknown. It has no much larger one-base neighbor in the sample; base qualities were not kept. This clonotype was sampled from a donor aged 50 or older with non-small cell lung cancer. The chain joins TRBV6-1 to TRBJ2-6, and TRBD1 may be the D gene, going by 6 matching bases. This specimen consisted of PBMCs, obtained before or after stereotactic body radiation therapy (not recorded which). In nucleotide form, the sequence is TGTGCCAGCAGTGTGTCAGGGGAAGCCAACGTCCTGACTTTC. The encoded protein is CASSVSGEANVLTF.